The 14 T cell receptor beta chains in this list originate from one sample, sequenced in a study of CD8+CD57+ T cells in acquired aplastic anemia. According to the study, genomic DNA was the template for TCR beta VDJ and CDR3 profiling. TCRdb ran MiXCR on the reads and lists one entry per CDR3 protein. This table holds over 150,000 distinct CDR3 sequences, about 54% found once. The sequenced patients had an expansion of CD8+CD57+ cells seen by flow cytometry. Sequencing used sorted CD4+, CD8+, or CD8+CD57+ T cells (not recorded which) from PBMCs. The origin of the receptors is a human donor with aplastic anemia.

For this clonotype: Just one base apart from a much larger clone, this may be a read error. The CDR3 end shows no conserved phenylalanine or tryptophan, and so a read error is likely. This chain connects TRBV5-1 to TRBJ2-2; D possibly corresponds to TRBD2 (6 bases). Trimming took 6 bases from V and 6 from J, leaving 15 bases between them. This CDR3 is built from 14 residues. Germline lookup yields CDR1 SGHRS and CDR2 YFSETQ. This CDR3 reads CASTLTRGSGELFL. The CDR3 DNA is TGCGCCAGCACCCTTACTCGGGGGTCCGGGGAGCTGTTTCTT.

The genes are TRBV15 and TRBJ2-1, with 8 bases matching TRBD1. V gave up 3 bases and J gave up 8 bases; unmatched junction bases: 3. The CDR3 totals 13 residues. Germline CDR1 LNHNV, CDR2 YYDKDF (reference sequence). The CDR3 region has the DNA TGTGCCACCAGCAGGGACAGGGCGGATGAGCAGTTCTTC. Protein product: CATSRDRADEQFF.

The J gene is TRBJ1-1, the V gene TRBV19, with a weak D call TRBD1 (5 bases). Germline lookup yields CDR1 LNHDA and CDR2 SQIVND (reference sequence). The CDR3 covers 15 residues. Trimming took 5 bases from V and 4 from J, leaving 17 bases between them. The CDR3 DNA sequence: TGTGCCAGTAGTCGATTTAAGGACATGAGCACTGAAGCTTTCTTT. Its protein product is CASSRFKDMSTEAFF.

J is TRBJ2-6 and V is TRBV24-1, with TRBD1 identical over 8 bases. V shed 11 bases, J shed 0 bases, and the junction held 5 bases outside the gene matches. This CDR3 has 15 residues. Germline V gives CDR1 KGHDR, CDR2 SFDVKD. Here the CDR3 DNA reads TGTGCCAGCAACACAGGGGGCTCTGGGGCCAACGTCCTGACTTTC. Protein product: CASNTGGSGANVLTF.

The rearrangement uses TRBV4-2 and TRBJ2-7; 13 bases map to TRBD2. Losses at the gene ends were 10 bases for V and 3 bases for J; bases not matched to a gene: 9. Germline-derived CDR1 and CDR2 are LGHNA and YNFKEQ. The length of the CDR3 is 15 residues. The CDR3 bases are TGTGCCAACAGTCCAGGGACTAGCGGGGTCTACGAGCAGTACTTC. Its translation: CANSPGTSGVYEQYF.

This clonotype was counted at least ten times. The CDR3 loop is CASALTGYSNQPQHF. The CDR3 nucleotides are TGTGCCAGCGCCCTAACAGGGTATAGCAATCAGCCCCAGCATTTT. The V call is TRBV2, the J call TRBJ1-5, with D possibly matching TRBD1 (6 bases). CDR3 size: 15 residues. V lost 8 bases and J lost 0, with 14 bases in between. CDR1 is SNHLY, CDR2 FYNNEI, per germline.

The genes are TRBV2 and TRBJ1-4; 7 positions match TRBD1. The germline CDR1 and CDR2 sequences are SNHLY and FYNNEI. This CDR3 has 14 amino acids. With V trimmed by 7 bases and J by 9 bases, 11 bases remained unmatched. CDR3 sequence reads: CASTFGRGAQKLFF. Here the CDR3 DNA reads TGTGCCAGCACATTTGGCAGGGGGGCGCAAAAACTGTTTTTT.

This clonotype was counted many times. In nucleotides, the CDR3 is TGTGCCAGCAGCTTAGGACCTGGGGGGGACCCCTACGAGCAGTACTTC. It translates to CASSLGPGGDPYEQYF. This sequence joins TRBV7-9 and TRBJ2-7; TRBD2 matches at 7 bases. The junction had 8 bases not matched to a gene; V was cut back by 1 base and J by 2 bases. This CDR3 contains 16 residues. In germline, CDR1 is SEHNR, CDR2 FQNEAQ (reference sequence).

The V call is TRBV13, the J call TRBJ2-7; D is uncertain. This CDR3 is built from 12 residues. The germline V and J ends were trimmed by 6 bases and 4 bases, with 10 bases remaining between them. CDR1 is PRHDT and CDR2 is FYEKMQ in the germline V gene (reference sequence). The CDR3 DNA reads as TGTGCCAGCAGGCCCAGCAAATACGAGCAGTACTTC. Translated: CASRPSKYEQYF.

This clonotype was detected only once. The chain uses TRBV19 and TRBJ1-5; tentative D call: TRBD1 (5 bases). V gave up 3 bases and J gave up 2 bases, with 11 bases separating them. The CDR3 covers 15 residues. The germline CDR1 and CDR2 sequences are LNHDA and SQIVND (reference sequence). The CDR3 DNA is TGTGCCAGTAGTATGGCAGGGAATGGCAATCAGCCCCAGCATTTT. This gives the protein CASSMAGNGNQPQHF.

J is TRBJ2-5 and V is TRBV20-1; TRBD2 matches 9 bases. The CDR3 runs to 15 residues. Germline CDR1 is DFQATT and CDR2 is SNEGSKA (reference sequence). V shed 6 bases, J shed 3 bases, and the junction held 11 bases outside the gene matches. CDR3 in amino acids: CSAFPGGRAEETQYF. DNA for the CDR3: TGCAGTGCCTTCCCGGGCGGGAGGGCCGAAGAGACCCAGTACTTC.

This clonotype was detected only a few times. The chain joins TRBV27 to TRBJ1-6; the match to TRBD1 covers 9 bases. Germline V gives CDR1 MNHEY, CDR2 SMNVEV (reference sequence). CDR3 size: 16 residues. J lost 4 bases, V lost 6 bases, and 7 bases had no gene match. The CDR3, as DNA: TGTGCCAGCAGCCCCGGGACAGGGTCATATAATTCACCCCTCCACTTT. It specifies CASSPGTGSYNSPLHF.

In DNA, the CDR3 is TGTGCCAGTAGTAGGCCTAGGGAGACCCAGTACTTC. It yields the protein CASSRPRETQYF. This rearrangement joins TRBV19 to TRBJ2-5; D gene unclear. Germline loops: CDR1 LNHDA, CDR2 SQIVND (reference sequence). The germline V and J ends were trimmed by 4 bases and 5 bases, with 8 bases remaining between them. The length of the CDR3 is 12 residues.

This sequence joins TRBV24-1 and TRBJ2-3; D is uncertain. Trimming stripped 5 bases from V and 5 bases from J, with 4 bases between. CDR3 length: 11 amino acids. Germline loops: CDR1 KGHDR, CDR2 SFDVKD. The CDR3 sequence: CATSGGDTQYF. CDR3 nucleotides: TGTGCCACCAGTGGGGGAGATACGCAGTATTTT.